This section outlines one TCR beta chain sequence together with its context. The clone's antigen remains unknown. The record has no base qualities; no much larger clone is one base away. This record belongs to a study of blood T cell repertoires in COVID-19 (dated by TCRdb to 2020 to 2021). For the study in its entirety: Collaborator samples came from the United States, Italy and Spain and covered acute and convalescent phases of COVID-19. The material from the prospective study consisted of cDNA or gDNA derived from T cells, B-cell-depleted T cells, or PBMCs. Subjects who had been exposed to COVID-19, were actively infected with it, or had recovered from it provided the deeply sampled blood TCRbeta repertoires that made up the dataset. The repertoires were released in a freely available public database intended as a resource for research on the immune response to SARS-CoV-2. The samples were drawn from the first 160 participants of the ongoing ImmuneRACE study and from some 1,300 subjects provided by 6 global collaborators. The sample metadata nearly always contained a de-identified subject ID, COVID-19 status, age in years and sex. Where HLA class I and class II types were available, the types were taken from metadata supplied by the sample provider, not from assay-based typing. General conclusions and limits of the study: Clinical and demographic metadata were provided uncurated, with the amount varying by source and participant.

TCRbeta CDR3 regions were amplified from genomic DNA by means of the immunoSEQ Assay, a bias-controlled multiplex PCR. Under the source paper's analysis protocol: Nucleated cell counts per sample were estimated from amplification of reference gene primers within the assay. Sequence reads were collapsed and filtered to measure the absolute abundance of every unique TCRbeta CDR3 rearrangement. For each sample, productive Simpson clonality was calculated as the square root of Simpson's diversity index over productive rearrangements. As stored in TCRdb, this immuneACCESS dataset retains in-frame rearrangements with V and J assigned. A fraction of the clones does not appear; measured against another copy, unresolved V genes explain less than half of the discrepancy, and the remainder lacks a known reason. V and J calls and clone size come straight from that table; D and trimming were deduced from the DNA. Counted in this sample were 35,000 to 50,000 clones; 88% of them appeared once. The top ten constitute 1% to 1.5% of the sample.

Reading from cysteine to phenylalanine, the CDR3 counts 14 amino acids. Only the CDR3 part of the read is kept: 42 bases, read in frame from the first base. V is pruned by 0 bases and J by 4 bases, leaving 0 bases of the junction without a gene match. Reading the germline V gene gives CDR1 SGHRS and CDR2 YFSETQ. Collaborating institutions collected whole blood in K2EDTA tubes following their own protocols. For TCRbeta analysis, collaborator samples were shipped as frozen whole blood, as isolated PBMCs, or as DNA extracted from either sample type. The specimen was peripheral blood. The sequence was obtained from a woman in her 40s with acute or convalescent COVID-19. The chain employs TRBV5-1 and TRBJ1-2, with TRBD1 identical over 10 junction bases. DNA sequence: TGCGCCAGCAGCTTGGGGGACAGGGGCTATGGCTACACCTTC. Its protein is CASSLGDRGYGYTF.